Following are 23 T cell receptor beta chains from one sample sequenced in a study of response to subunit inactivated influenza vaccine. TCRdb fed the RT-PCR reads into MiXCR, producing one record per CDR3 protein. The table shows around 760,000 distinct CDR3 sequences, with roughly 14% occurring only once. Sequencing was performed on PBMCs from blood, taken around 15 days before vaccination. The receptors shown here come from a man aged 50 or older who received an inactivated influenza vaccine.

The chain joins TRBV27 to TRBJ2-1; 8 bases match TRBD2. Germline V lookup: CDR1 MNHEY, CDR2 SMNVEV (reference sequence). The CDR3 is 16 residues long. J gave up 7 bases and V 5 bases, and 13 bases lay outside the gene matches. The CDR3 bases are TGTGCCAGCAGTGCCATCCCGACTAGCGAGGGAAATGAGCAGTTCTTC. This translates into CASSAIPTSEGNEQFF.

A few counts support this clonotype. J is TRBJ2-5 and V is TRBV7-9; D gene unclear. Germline V CDR1 and CDR2: SEHNR, FQNEAQ (reference sequence). This CDR3 comprises 15 residues. V lost 4 bases to trimming and J lost 1 base, with 13 bases between them. CDR3 in amino acids: CASSSGAGSQETQYF. The CDR3 nucleotides read TGTGCCAGCAGCTCCGGAGCTGGATCCCAAGAGACCCAGTACTTC.

This clonotype has just a few counts. The J gene is TRBJ2-6, the V gene TRBV11-1; TRBD1 agrees at 10 bases. Germline loops: CDR1 SGHAT, CDR2 FQDESV (reference sequence). The CDR3 contains 20 residues. V lost 1 base, J lost 0 bases, and 9 bases stayed unmatched. The CDR3 DNA reads as TGTGCCAGCAGCTTAGAAGGGACAGGGGTCTTTTTCTCTGGGGCCAACGTCCTGACTTTC. It specifies CASSLEGTGVFFSGANVLTF. Combining the CDR3 with reference TRBV11-1 and TRBJ2-6 gives the whole variable domain EAEVAQSPRYKITEKSQAVAFWCDPISGHATLYWYRQILGQGPELLVQFQDESVVDDSQLPKDRFSAERLKGVDSTLKIQPAELGDSAMYLCASSLEGTGVFFSGANVLTFGAGSRLTVL.

This clonotype was observed a handful of times. This chain connects TRBV12-3 or TRBV12-4 to TRBJ1-2; TRBD1 matches 9 bases. The V and J ends lost 6 bases and 6 bases, in that order; junction bases with no gene match: 8. The CDR3 spans 14 residues. CDR3 sequence (DNA): TGTGCCAGCAGCCTCCGGGACAGGGTGCATGGCTACACCTTC. It encodes CASSLRDRVHGYTF.

The chain employs TRBV2 and TRBJ2-7; 10 bases fit TRBD1. The J segment lost 2 bases and the V segment lost 6 bases, leaving 10 bases of the junction unmatched. Per the germline V gene, CDR1 is SNHLY and CDR2 is FYNNEI. The CDR3 runs to 16 residues. Written as DNA, the CDR3 is TGTGCCAGCAGATTGTACGGGACAGGGGCTCCCTACGAGCAGTACTTC. Translation gives CASRLYGTGAPYEQYF.

The V and J genes are TRBV11-2 and TRBJ2-1; D may correspond to TRBD1 or TRBD2 (7 bases each). CDR1 and CDR2 (germline): SGHAT, FQNNGV. The CDR3 contains 14 residues. Trimming pared 8 bases from V and 2 bases from J, leaving 13 bases between. The chain's CDR3 is CASAAGQTYNEQFF. DNA of the CDR3: TGTGCCAGCGCAGCGGGACAGACCTACAATGAGCAGTTCTTC.

Only a few counts were recorded for this clonotype. The chain joins TRBV14 to TRBJ2-7; D remains unclear. The germline CDR1 and CDR2 sequences are SGHDN and FVKESK. CDR3 size: 11 residues. The V gene lost 3 bases and the J gene lost 5 bases, with 5 bases spanning the gap. The CDR3 region has the DNA TGTGCCAGCAGCCACATGAACGAGCAGTACTTC. Translating gives CASSHMNEQYF.

The chain recombines TRBV6-5 with TRBJ1-2; 8 nucleotides align to TRBD1. The CDR3 covers 14 residues. Germline assignment: CDR1 MNHEY and CDR2 SVGAGI. After removal of 0 bases from V and 8 bases from J, the junction contained 5 bases not matched to a gene. CDR3 sequence: CASSYSYRDRGYTF. The CDR3 DNA sequence: TGTGCCAGCAGTTACTCCTATCGGGACAGGGGCTACACCTTC.

A few counts support this clonotype. The chain links TRBV28 to TRBJ1-1; no reliable D call. There are 14 residues in the CDR3. The germline CDR1 and CDR2 sequences are MDHEN and SYDVKM. Between the trimmed V and J ends, which lost 3 bases and 4 bases, there was a span of 12 bases. The CDR3 here is CASSLRVSSTEAFF. The CDR3 nucleotides read TGTGCCAGCAGTTTGAGGGTTTCTTCCACTGAAGCTTTCTTT.

The chain couples TRBV10-3 to TRBJ1-3, with D hard to call. The V end lost 8 bases, the J end lost 0 bases, and 14 bases lay between the germline ends. CDR3 size: 15 residues. Looked up from germline, CDR1 is ENHRY and CDR2 is SYGVKD. In DNA form, the CDR3 reads TGTGCCATCCCCTTACTCCATTTCTCTGGAAACACCATATATTTT. Its protein is CAIPLLHFSGNTIYF.

The CDR3 spells CSFRGTSGIDTQYF. The CDR3 DNA sequence: TGCAGCTTCAGGGGGACTAGCGGGATAGATACGCAGTATTTT. The genes are TRBV29-1 and TRBJ2-3; 13 bases are shared with TRBD2. This CDR3 contains 14 residues. Germline V CDR1 and CDR2: SQVTM, ANQGSEA. V was pared by 8 bases and J by 5 bases, with 7 bases of the junction left unmatched.

This chain uses TRBV20-1 with TRBJ2-1; TRBD2 aligns across 12 bases. This CDR3 spans 14 amino acids. Trimming cost V 5 bases and J 1 base; bases outside gene matches: 0. CDR1 DFQATT and CDR2 SNEGSKA come from the germline V gene (reference sequence). CDR3 region: CSALAGGSYNEQFF. The CDR3 nucleotides read TGCAGTGCTCTAGCGGGAGGGTCCTACAATGAGCAGTTCTTC.

The chain joins TRBV7-8 to TRBJ2-1, with D unclear. Trimming shortened V by 5 bases and J by 4 bases, and 15 bases separated the two germline ends. The germline V gene encodes CDR1 SGHVS and CDR2 FQNEAQ. The CDR3 runs to 15 residues. CDR3 residues: CASSLGHLQYNEQFF. For the CDR3, the DNA is TGTGCCAGCAGCCTGGGCCATCTACAATACAATGAGCAGTTCTTC.

In this sample, this clonotype turned up a few times. This sequence joins TRBV28 and TRBJ2-5; a weak D match, TRBD1 (5 bases). This CDR3 comprises 11 residues. Per germline, CDR1 MDHEN and CDR2 SYDVKM. V was shortened by 9 bases and J by 5 bases, with 10 bases between the two germline ends. The CDR3 sequence is CARQAGETQYF. CDR3 nucleotides: TGTGCCAGACAGGCCGGGGAGACCCAGTACTTC.

The rearrangement joins TRBV20-1 to TRBJ2-1; 8 bases match TRBD2. V shed 0 bases and J 4 bases; nucleotides not matched to a gene: 14. This CDR3 is 18 amino acids long. Looked up from germline, CDR1 is DFQATT and CDR2 is SNEGSKA (reference sequence). The DNA of the CDR3 is TGCAGTGCTAGAGATCGACTTTGGGGGTTAGCGGGATACAATGAGCAGTTCTTC. Protein product: CSARDRLWGLAGYNEQFF.

The rearrangement joins TRBV20-1 to TRBJ1-1, with D tentatively TRBD1 (6 bases). From germline, CDR1 is DFQATT and CDR2 SNEGSKA (reference sequence). Trimming shortened V by 2 bases and J by 1 base, and 8 bases separated the two germline ends. The CDR3 extends over 13 amino acids. The CDR3 loop reads CSARNRENTEAFF. For the CDR3, the DNA is TGCAGTGCTAGAAACAGGGAGAACACTGAAGCTTTCTTT.

This clonotype was recorded a few times. The chain uses TRBV20-1 and TRBJ2-3; 7 nucleotides match TRBD2. The CDR3 contains 15 residues. J gave up 1 base and V 6 bases, and 10 bases lay outside the gene matches. Per germline, CDR1 DFQATT and CDR2 SNEGSKA (reference sequence). CDR3 coding DNA: TGCAGTGCGTTCCGAGTGGCGGGGGGCACAGATACGCAGTATTTT. Translated, it gives CSAFRVAGGTDTQYF.

V usage is TRBV18 and J usage is TRBJ2-7, with D tentatively TRBD2 (5 bases). V lost 4 bases to trimming and J lost 5 bases, with 12 bases between them. The CDR3 contains 13 residues. Germline assignment: CDR1 KGHSH and CDR2 LQKENI. This chain's CDR3 is CASSLSGFNEQYF. CDR3 sequence (DNA): TGTGCCAGCTCACTTTCGGGGTTCAACGAGCAGTACTTC.

There are a few counts of this clonotype. This rearrangement joins TRBV20-1 to TRBJ2-1, with D perhaps TRBD2 (5 bases). Germline V gene lookup returns CDR1 DFQATT and CDR2 SNEGSKA (reference sequence). The CDR3 has 12 residues. With 5 bases removed from V and 10 bases from J, the gap between germline ends came to 15 bases. The CDR3 reads CSAFPLSGEQFF. CDR3 nucleotides: TGCAGTGCTTTTCCTTTAAGCGGAGAGCAGTTCTTC.

This chain uses TRBV5-1 with TRBJ2-5; 11 nucleotides match TRBD1. The germline V gene has CDR1 SGHRS and CDR2 YFSETQ. The V gene end was trimmed by 5 bases and the J gene end by 2 bases; junction bases not matched to a gene: 5. The CDR3 is 15 amino acids. This CDR3 is CASSAGTGGQETQYF. In nucleotides, the CDR3 is TGCGCCAGCAGTGCCGGGACAGGGGGACAAGAGACCCAGTACTTC.

About this clonotype: At one end the junction does not follow the germline gene, possibly because of a read error. The chain joins TRBV20-1 to TRBJ2-2; 9 positions match TRBD2. In germline, CDR1 is DFQATT, CDR2 SNEGSKA (reference sequence). The CDR3 consists of 16 residues. CDR3 protein: CCASRLAGMSTGELFF. As DNA, the CDR3 is TGCTGTGCTAGCCGTCTAGCGGGGATGAGCACCGGGGAGCTGTTTTTT.

This clonotype appeared many times. The chain employs TRBV27 and TRBJ2-2; a weak D match, TRBD2 (6 bases). CDR3 length: 14 amino acids. The germline V gene has CDR1 MNHEY and CDR2 SMNVEV (reference sequence). V was trimmed by 7 bases and J by 1 base, leaving 10 bases between them. CDR3: CASTPGRNTGELFF. The CDR3 nucleotides read TGTGCCAGCACCCCCGGGAGGAACACCGGGGAGCTGTTTTTT.

There are a few counts of this clonotype. The chain employs TRBV7-6 and TRBJ2-3, with 10 positions matching TRBD2. With V trimmed by 0 bases and J by 4 bases, 7 bases remained unmatched. The CDR3 has 17 residues. Per germline, CDR1 SGHVS and CDR2 FNYEAQ. The CDR3 DNA is TGTGCCAGCAGCTTAGCGGTTAGGCTAGCGGGAGCAGATACGCAGTATTTT. It yields the protein CASSLAVRLAGADTQYF. The full variable domain, in which reference TRBV7-6 and TRBJ2-3 provide the parts outside the CDR3, is GAGVSQSPRYKVTKRGQDVALRCDPISGHVSLYWYRQALGQGPEFLTYFNYEAQQDKSGLPNDRFSAERPEGSISTLTIQRTEQRDSAMYRCASSLAVRLAGADTQYFGPGTRLTVL.